This TCR beta chain was sequenced in a study of T cells in Graves' hyperthyroidism and ophthalmopathy. Clinical symptoms, serum thyroxine, TRAb, thyroid ultrasound and orbital computed tomography established diagnosis. Cells are PBMCs isolated from 10 ml of fresh blood. Study-wide results and caveats: Among thyroid clonotypes expanded above 0.001, most also appeared in blood. Ophthalmopathy was separated from stable hyperthyroidism by a 13 V-J model.

Using RNA transcripts as the source, TCR beta CDR3 regions were amplified. The HTBI primer set was used in a first-round RT-PCR of the TCR CDR3. One entry per CDR3 protein results from TCRdb running MiXCR on the multiplex PCR reads. The sample holds some 550,000 distinct CDR3 sequences; 16% are singletons and the top ten take more than 3%. Comment on this clonotype: Its antigen is undetermined. Sequence at one end of the junction differs from germline and may be a read error.

Germline CDR1 is SGHTA and CDR2 is FQGTGA. This CDR3 is built from 13 residues. Sequencing input: blood. This chain joins TRBV7-3 and TRBJ2-5, with D unclear. The clonotype was recovered from a woman aged 40 to 49 with Graves' ophthalmopathy. The CDR3 protein is CASSLTTQETRYF. CDR3 nucleotide sequence: TGTGCCAGCAGCTTAACTACCCAGGAGACCCGGTACTTC.